This section outlines one T cell receptor beta chain sequence together with its context. Its antigen is still unknown. A quantity of about 0.5 to 1 ug RNA underwent reverse transcription using random hexamers. TCRdb recomputed calls from the immunoSEQ multiplex PCR reads with MiXCR, one row per CDR3 protein. The top ten clones hold 0.15% to 0.2% of a sample with more than 150,000 distinct CDR3 sequences, approximately 95% of them seen once. This specimen comes from a study of CD8 T cells in Susac syndrome. Study results and limitations: Within total CD8+ repertoires, over 15 Susac-specific public clones were found, and within CD8+ TEMRA repertoires, about five.

CDR3 length: 15 amino acids. After removal of 4 bases from V and 6 bases from J, the junction contained 10 bases not matched to a gene. Germline CDR1 SGHDT, CDR2 YYEEEE. The TCR was taken from a human donor with Susac syndrome. This chain connects TRBV5-6 to TRBJ2-7, with TRBD1 matching over 10 bases. The sample consisted of CD8+ T cells from PBMCs. As DNA, the CDR3 is TGTGCCAGCAGCCTTGAGGGGACAGGGGCGGGCGAGCAGTACTTC. Translated: CASSLEGTGAGEQYF.